This section outlines one T cell receptor beta chain sequence together with its context. Its antigen is unidentified. This sample was taken from a study of cytomegalovirus exposure and HLA in healthy donors. Study-level results: An ancestry cluster, one associated with Asian ancestry, reportedly showed fewer N-insertions than the approximately 670-donor mean in a later analysis. The study labeled 150 to 200 TCR beta chains cytomegalovirus-associated. Near-uniform donor sequencing depth was presumed by presence/absence analyses.

It was with 60 Vbeta and 13 Jbeta primers that the PCR ran. Profiling relied on immunoSEQ multiplex PCR, and the TCRdb table lists in-frame clones only, not all of them. The repertoire holds under 200,000 clones, around four fifths seen once, with roughly 7.5% in the top ten. The length of the CDR3 is 15 residues. The junction had 6 bases not matched to a gene; V was cut back by 8 bases and J by 1 base. Germline V gene data show CDR1 as MNHEY and CDR2 as SVGAGI. This clonotype originated in a male donor in good health and CMV-seropositive. Input material: PBMCs. The chain has TRBV6-5 and TRBJ2-3, with 10 positions matching TRBD2. This CDR3 reads CASSNGLAGTDTQYF. The CDR3 DNA sequence: TGTGCCAGCTCCAACGGACTAGCGGGCACAGATACGCAGTATTTT.